The entry below gives a single TCR beta chain sequence along with its context. What it binds is unknown. The germline V gene encodes CDR1 KGHSH and CDR2 LQKENI. CDR3 size: 14 residues. The V end was cut by 3 bases, the J end by 0 bases, with 6 bases between. This entry belongs to a study of T cell responses to AZD1222 COVID-19 vaccine. Findings and limits, study-wide: Mostly white British, mostly female donors; authors suggested clonal diversity may be underestimated. There were repertoire samples only from the period after the peak T cell response.

Profiled with immunoSEQ multiplex PCR; TCRdb holds only in-frame clones, not every one. Of around 120,000 clones listed, about 88% are singletons. The clonotype comes from an adult in good health. The J gene is TRBJ2-1, the V gene TRBV18; D is uncertain. This specimen consisted of peripheral blood, obtained on day 0 of AZD1222 vaccination. The CDR3 nucleotides are TGTGCCAGCTCACCGGACCCCTCCTACAATGAGCAGTTCTTC. This codes for CASSPDPSYNEQFF.